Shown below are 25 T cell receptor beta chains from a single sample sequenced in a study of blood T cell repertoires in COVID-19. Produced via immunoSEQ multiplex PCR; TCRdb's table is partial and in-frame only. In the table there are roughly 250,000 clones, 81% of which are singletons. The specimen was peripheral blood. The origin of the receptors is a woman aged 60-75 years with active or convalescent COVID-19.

CDR3 sequence (DNA): TGTGCCAGCAGCCCCACAGGGGTAGAGACCCAGTACTTC. It specifies CASSPTGVETQYF. The chain joins TRBV2 to TRBJ2-5, with 7 bases identical to TRBD1. This CDR3 contains 13 residues. Germline lookup yields CDR1 SNHLY and CDR2 FYNNEI. V was pared by 6 bases and J by 4 bases, with 5 bases of the junction left unmatched.

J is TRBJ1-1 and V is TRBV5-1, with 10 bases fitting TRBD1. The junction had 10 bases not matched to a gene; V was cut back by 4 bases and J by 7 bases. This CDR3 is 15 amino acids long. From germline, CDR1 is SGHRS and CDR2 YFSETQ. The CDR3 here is CASSQPTGGFDEAFF. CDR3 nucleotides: TGCGCCAGCAGCCAACCGACAGGGGGCTTTGATGAAGCTTTCTTT.

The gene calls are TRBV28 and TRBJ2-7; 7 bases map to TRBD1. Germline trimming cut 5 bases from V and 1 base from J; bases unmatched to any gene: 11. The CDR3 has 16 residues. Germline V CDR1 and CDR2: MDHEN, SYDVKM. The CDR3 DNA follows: TGTGCCAGCAGTATACTAACAGGGGTTCCTTCCTACGAGCAGTACTTC. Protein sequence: CASSILTGVPSYEQYF.

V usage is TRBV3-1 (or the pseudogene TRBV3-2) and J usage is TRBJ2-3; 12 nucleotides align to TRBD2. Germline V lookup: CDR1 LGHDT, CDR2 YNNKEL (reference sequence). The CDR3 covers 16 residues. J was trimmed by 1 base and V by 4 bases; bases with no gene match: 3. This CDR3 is CASSPRLAGGTDTQYF. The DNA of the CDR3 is TGTGCCAGCAGCCCTCGACTAGCGGGGGGCACAGATACGCAGTATTTT.

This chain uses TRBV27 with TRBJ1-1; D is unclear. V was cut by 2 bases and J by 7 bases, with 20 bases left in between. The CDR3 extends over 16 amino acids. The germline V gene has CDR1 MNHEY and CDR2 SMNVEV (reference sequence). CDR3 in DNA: TGTGCCAGCAGTTTACTAGCAGGCCCATCCCTGATTGAAGCTTTCTTT. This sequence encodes CASSLLAGPSLIEAFF.

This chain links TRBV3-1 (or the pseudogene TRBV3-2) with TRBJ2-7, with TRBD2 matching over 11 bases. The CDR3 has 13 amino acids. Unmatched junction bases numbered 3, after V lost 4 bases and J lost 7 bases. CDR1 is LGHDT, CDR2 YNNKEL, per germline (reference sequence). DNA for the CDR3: TGTGCCAGCAGCCCACTAGCGGGGGAAGAGCAGTACTTC. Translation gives CASSPLAGEEQYF.

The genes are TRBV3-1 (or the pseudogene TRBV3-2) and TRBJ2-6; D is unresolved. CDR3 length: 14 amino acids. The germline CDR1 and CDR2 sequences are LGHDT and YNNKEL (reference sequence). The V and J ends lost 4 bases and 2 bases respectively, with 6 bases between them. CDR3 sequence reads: CASSLVTGANVLTF. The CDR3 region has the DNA TGTGCCAGCAGCCTTGTTACTGGGGCCAACGTCCTGACTTTC.

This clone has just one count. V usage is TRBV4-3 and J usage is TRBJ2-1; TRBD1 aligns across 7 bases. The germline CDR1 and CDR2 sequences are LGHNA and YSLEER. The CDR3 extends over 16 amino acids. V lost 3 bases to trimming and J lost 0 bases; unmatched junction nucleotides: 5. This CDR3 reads CASSHDGTVSYNEQFF. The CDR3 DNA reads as TGCGCCAGCAGCCATGACGGGACAGTCTCCTACAATGAGCAGTTCTTC.

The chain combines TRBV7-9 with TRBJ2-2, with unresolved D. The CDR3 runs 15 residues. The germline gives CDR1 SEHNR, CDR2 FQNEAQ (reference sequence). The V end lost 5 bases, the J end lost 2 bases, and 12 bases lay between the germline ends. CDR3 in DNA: TGTGCCAGCAGCCCGAGGAGAGCAAACACCGGGGAGCTGTTTTTT. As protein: CASSPRRANTGELFF.

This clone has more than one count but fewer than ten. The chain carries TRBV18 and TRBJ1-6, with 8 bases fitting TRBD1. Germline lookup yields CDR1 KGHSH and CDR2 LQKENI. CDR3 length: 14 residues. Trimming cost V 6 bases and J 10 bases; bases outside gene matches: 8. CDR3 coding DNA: TGTGCCAGCTCTAAAGACAGGGGCCAATCACCCCTCCACTTT. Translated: CASSKDRGQSPLHF.

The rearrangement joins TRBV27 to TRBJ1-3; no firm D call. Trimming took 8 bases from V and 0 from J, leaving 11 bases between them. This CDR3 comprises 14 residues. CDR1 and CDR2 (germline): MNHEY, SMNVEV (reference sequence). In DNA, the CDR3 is TGTGCCAGCGGCCGTTTGGCCTCTGGAAACACCATATATTTT. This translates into CASGRLASGNTIYF.

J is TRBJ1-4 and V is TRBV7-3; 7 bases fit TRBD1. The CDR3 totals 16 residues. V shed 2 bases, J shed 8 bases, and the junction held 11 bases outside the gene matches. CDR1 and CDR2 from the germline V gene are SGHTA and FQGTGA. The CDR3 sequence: CASSLAGTAGREKLFF. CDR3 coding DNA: TGTGCCAGCAGCTTAGCTGGGACAGCCGGAAGGGAAAAACTGTTTTTT.

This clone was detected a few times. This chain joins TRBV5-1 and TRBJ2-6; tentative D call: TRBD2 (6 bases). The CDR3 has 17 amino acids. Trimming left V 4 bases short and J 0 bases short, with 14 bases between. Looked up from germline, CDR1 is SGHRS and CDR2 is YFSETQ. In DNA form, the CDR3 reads TGCGCCAGCAGCCTCCGGGCGGGAAACTCTGGGGCCAACGTCCTGACTTTC. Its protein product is CASSLRAGNSGANVLTF.

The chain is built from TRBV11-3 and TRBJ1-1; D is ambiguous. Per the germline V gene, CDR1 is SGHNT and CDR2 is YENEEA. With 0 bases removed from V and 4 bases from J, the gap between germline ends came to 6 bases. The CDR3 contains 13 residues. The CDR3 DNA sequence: TGTGCCAGCAGCTTAGATTCTTTCACTGAAGCTTTCTTT. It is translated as CASSLDSFTEAFF.

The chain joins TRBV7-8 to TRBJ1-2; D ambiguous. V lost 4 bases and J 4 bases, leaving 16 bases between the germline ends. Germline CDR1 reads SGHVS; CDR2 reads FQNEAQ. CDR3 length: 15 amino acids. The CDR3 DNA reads TGTGCCAGCAGCTCTCAGGACTCCTGGGCCTATGGCTACACCTTC. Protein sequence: CASSSQDSWAYGYTF.

The CDR3 coding sequence is TGTGCCAGCACGCGGACAGGGGAGAATGGCTACACCTTC. It translates to CASTRTGENGYTF. J is TRBJ1-2 and V is TRBV6-5; 9 bases align to TRBD1. V lost 7 bases, J lost 6 bases, and 6 bases stayed unmatched. Germline assignment: CDR1 MNHEY and CDR2 SVGAGI. The CDR3 is 13 amino acids.

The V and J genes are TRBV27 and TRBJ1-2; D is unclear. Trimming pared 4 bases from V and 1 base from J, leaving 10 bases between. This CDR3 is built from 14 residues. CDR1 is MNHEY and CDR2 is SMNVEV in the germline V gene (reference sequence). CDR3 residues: CASSSTPRNYGYTF. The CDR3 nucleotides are TGTGCCAGCAGTTCAACGCCGCGTAACTATGGCTACACCTTC.

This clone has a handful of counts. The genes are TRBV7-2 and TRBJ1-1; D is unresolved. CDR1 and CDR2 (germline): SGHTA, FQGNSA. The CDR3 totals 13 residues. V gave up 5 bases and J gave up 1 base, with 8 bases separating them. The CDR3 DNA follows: TGTGCCAGCAGCCCACAGCCGAACACTGAAGCTTTCTTT. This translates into CASSPQPNTEAFF. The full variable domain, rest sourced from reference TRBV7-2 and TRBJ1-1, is GAGVSQSPSNKVTEKGKDVELRCDPISGHTALYWYRQSLGQGLEFLIYFQGNSAPDKSGLPSDRFSAERTGGSVSTLTIQRTQQEDSAVYLCASSPQPNTEAFFGQGTRLTVV.

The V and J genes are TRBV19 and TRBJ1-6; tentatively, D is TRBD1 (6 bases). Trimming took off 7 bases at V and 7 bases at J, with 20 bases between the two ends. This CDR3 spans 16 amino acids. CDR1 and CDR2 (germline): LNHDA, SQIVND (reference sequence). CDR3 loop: CASTLSPTGTNSPLHF. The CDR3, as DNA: TGTGCCAGTACCCTATCCCCTACAGGGACGAATTCACCCCTCCACTTT.

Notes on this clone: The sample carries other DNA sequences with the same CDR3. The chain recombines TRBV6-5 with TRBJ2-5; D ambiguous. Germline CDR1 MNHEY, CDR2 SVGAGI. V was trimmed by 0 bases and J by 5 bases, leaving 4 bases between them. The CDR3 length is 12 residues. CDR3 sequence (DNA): TGTGCCAGCAGTTACTCGAGGGAGACCCAGTACTTC. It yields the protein CASSYSRETQYF.

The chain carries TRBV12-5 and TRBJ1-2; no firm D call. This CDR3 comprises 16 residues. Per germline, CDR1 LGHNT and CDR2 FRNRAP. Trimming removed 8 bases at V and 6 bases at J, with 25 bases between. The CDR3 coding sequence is TGTGCTAGTAGACCTCCTACGGGAACCAACCCTCATGGCTACACCTTC. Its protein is CASRPPTGTNPHGYTF.

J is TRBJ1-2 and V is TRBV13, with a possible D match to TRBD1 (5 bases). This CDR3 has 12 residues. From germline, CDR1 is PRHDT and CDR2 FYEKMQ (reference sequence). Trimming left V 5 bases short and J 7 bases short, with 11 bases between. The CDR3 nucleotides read TGTGCCAGCAGCGCCTGGACAACTGGCTACACCTTC. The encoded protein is CASSAWTTGYTF.

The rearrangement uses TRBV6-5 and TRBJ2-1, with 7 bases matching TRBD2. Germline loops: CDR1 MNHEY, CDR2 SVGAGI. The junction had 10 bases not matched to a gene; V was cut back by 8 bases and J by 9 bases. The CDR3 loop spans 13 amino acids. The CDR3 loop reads CASLRRGFIEQFF. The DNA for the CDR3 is TGTGCCAGCCTCAGGCGGGGGTTTATTGAGCAGTTCTTC.

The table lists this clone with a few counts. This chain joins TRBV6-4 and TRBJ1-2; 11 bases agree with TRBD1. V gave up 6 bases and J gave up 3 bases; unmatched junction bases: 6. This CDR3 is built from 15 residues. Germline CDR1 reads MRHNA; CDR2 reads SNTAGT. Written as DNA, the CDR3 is TGTGCCAGCAGGAAATGGGACAGGGGGGACTATGGCTACACCTTC. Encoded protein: CASRKWDRGDYGYTF.

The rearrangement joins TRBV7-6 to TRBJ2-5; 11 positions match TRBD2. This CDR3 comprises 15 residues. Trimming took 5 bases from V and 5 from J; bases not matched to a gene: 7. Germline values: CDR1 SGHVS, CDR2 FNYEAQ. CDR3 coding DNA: TGTGCCAGCAGCCGCCCTAGCGGGGGGAGGGAGACCCAGTACTTC. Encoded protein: CASSRPSGGRETQYF.